This T cell receptor (beta chain) originates from a study of graft-versus-host responses after intestinal transplantation. Study-level information: Anti-thymocyte globulin was used for induction in all recipients, who then took tacrolimus and steroids for 3 to 4 years.

Study outcomes and limitations: Detected in recipient marrow were GvH clones, some of which were first observed in ileum or blood.

TCRdb's copy holds only in-frame clones and misses some; the assay was immunoSEQ multiplex PCR. Of around 78,000 clones in the sample, around 87% are singletons; the top ten hold under 9.5%. Note on this clone: What it binds is not known.

J lost 6 bases, V lost 3 bases, and 7 bases had no gene match. Germline V lookup: CDR1 SGHVS, CDR2 FNYEAQ. The CDR3 is made up of 14 amino acids. This chain links TRBV7-6 with TRBJ2-7; 8 positions agree with TRBD2. The clonotype was recovered from a human donor who was the organ donor for an intestinal transplant. Sequenced here: unstimulated CD8+ T cells sorted from spleen or lymph node cells, sampled before transplant. The CDR3 protein is CASSFFGGAGEQYF. CDR3 nucleotide sequence: TGTGCCAGCAGCTTTTTCGGGGGGGCGGGCGAGCAGTACTTC.